This T cell receptor beta chain was sequenced in a study of OX40 agonist ivuxolimab in advanced cancers. Study overall: Of the patients, three showed partial responses, one with hepatocellular carcinoma and two with cutaneous melanoma.

The timepoints at which blood was sampled were baseline, cycle 4 day 1, and cycle 7 day 1. Study findings and constraints: Within 6 weeks, CD4+ and CD8+ blood T cells expanded clonally at 0.1 to 3.0 mg/kg. In general, CD8+ T cells held more expanded clones than CD4+ did, on average.

With respect to this clone: As yet, its antigen is unknown.

The CDR3 is 12 residues long. CDR1 is MNHGY, CDR2 SVAAGI, per germline. Trimming took off 5 bases at V and 5 bases at J, with 9 bases between the two ends. Repertoires were generated with immunoSEQ multiplex PCR, while TCRdb's copy carries only in-frame clones and drops some. This sample yields tens of thousands of clones, of which 80% to 85% are seen a single time; around 0.78% belongs to the top ten. Sequencing used CD4+ or CD8+ T cells sorted from blood, obtained in a trial of the OX40 agonist ivuxolimab. The receptor was derived from an adult with an advanced solid tumor such as melanoma, head and neck, liver or kidney cancer. This chain connects TRBV6-9 to TRBJ1-2; D gene unclear. The CDR3 here is CASSSRVYGYTF. The CDR3, as DNA: TGTGCCAGCAGTAGTAGAGTATATGGCTACACCTTC.